Sequencing of this TCR beta chain was carried out in a study of beta chain features in type 1 diabetes. Broader study findings: In the patient group, naive, central memory and Treg TCRB repertoires seemed more alike than in the healthy donor group. Significant though moderate, a shortening of TCRB CDR3s appeared in all four CD4+ subsets of Type 1 diabetes patients.

This clone was seen only a few times. The antigen remains undetermined. The whole isolated RNA underwent reverse transcription, so sequencing captured expressed TCRB transcripts. Assay used: immunoSEQ multiplex PCR; TCRdb lists only in-frame clones, some missing. The sample yields more than 250,000 clones, 20% seen once. V shed 9 bases, J shed 11 bases, and the junction held 12 bases outside the gene matches. Germline CDR1 is MNHNY and CDR2 is SVGAGI (reference sequence). The CDR3 has 13 amino acids. The material sequenced was naive CD4+ T cells from blood. This sequence was found in a woman between 35 and 50 years old with type 1 diabetes. The J gene is TRBJ2-1, the V gene TRBV6-6; 8 nucleotides agree with TRBD2. CDR3 region: CASNDPGRAKQFF. CDR3 sequence (DNA): TGTGCCAGTAATGACCCCGGGAGGGCGAAGCAGTTCTTC.